These T cell receptor beta chains were read from a single sample in a study of T cell responses to AZD1222 COVID-19 vaccine. The method was immunoSEQ multiplex PCR; TCRdb's version includes in-frame clones alone and lacks a portion of them. Here the sample spans about 130,000 clones, 65% to 90% being singletons. This specimen was peripheral blood, taken 28 days after the second dose of the MenACWY control vaccine. The receptors stem from an adult who received the MenACWY meningococcal vaccine as a control. CDR3s include the opening cysteine and the closing phenylalanine or tryptophan. A D gene is named only where the DNA matches it firmly. Expanded clones get a size class; other rows say once, few or many, or leave the size out.

>14|TRBV7-2|TRBD1|TRBJ1-2|once
TGTGCCAGCAGCCTACAGGGGGCAAGCTATGGCTACACCTTC
CASSLQGASYGYTF
>15|TRBV19|NA|TRBJ1-1|NA
TGTGCCAGTAGTATAGATCGGCAGATGAACACTGAAGCTTTCTTT
CASSIDRQMNTEAFF
>16|TRBV7-9|TRBD1|TRBJ1-3|NA
TGTGCCAGCAGCTATGGGACAGGTCTCTCTGGAAACACCATATATTTT
CASSYGTGLSGNTIYF
>14|TRBV7-8|TRBD1|TRBJ2-7|NA
TGTGCCAGCAGCTTAGGGGGGACAGGAGGCGAGCAGTACTTC
CASSLGGTGGEQYF
>15|TRBV5-8|TRBD1|TRBJ2-5|NA
TGTGCCAGCAGCATAGGACAGGGGATAGGAGAGACCCAGTACTTC
CASSIGQGIGETQYF
>15|TRBV25-1|TRBD1|TRBJ2-3|NA
TGTGCCAGCAGTGTTACAGGGGGCGCACAAGATACGCAGTATTTT
CASSVTGGAQDTQYF
>16|TRBV10-3|TRBD2|TRBJ2-3|NA
TGTGCCATCAGTGGACTAGCGGGATTAGCAGGAGATACGCAGTATTTT
CAISGLAGLAGDTQYF
>16|TRBV28|NA|TRBJ1-6|NA
TGTGCCAGCAGCCCCTGGGGATTAACCGGTAATTCACCCCTCCACTTT
CASSPWGLTGNSPLHF
>13|TRBV6-2/TRBV6-3|NA|TRBJ2-4|NA
TGTGCCAGCAGTTACGCAGCAGAGAACATTCAGTACTTC
CASSYAAENIQYF
>13|TRBV7-2|NA|TRBJ2-1|NA
TGTGCCAGCAGCTTACGTAGCGGAAATGAGCAGTTCTTC
CASSLRSGNEQFF
>11|TRBV11-3|NA|TRBJ2-5|NA
TGTGCCAGCAGCCCGGGCCTCTTCCAGTACTTC
CASSPGLFQYF
>16|TRBV9|TRBD2|TRBJ2-1|NA
TGTGCCAGCAGCGACCCCGTAGCGGGTCCACTCAATGAGCAGTTCTTC
CASSDPVAGPLNEQFF
>15|TRBV5-8|NA|TRBJ1-1|few
TGTGCCAGCAGCCTACAGACAGGATTGAACACTGAAGCTTTCTTT
CASSLQTGLNTEAFF
>11|TRBV29-1|NA|TRBJ1-1|NA
TGCAGCGGACGGGTTGGGGAGGGAGCTTTCTTT
CSGRVGEGAFF
>13|TRBV15|NA|TRBJ1-1|NA
TGTGCCACCAGCAAACCAGGGAGTACTGAAGCTTTCTTT
CATSKPGSTEAFF
>13|TRBV5-4|NA|TRBJ1-2|NA
TGTGCCAGCAGCTCCGGAAGTGGGTATGGCTACACCTTC
CASSSGSGYGYTF
>17|TRBV4-3|NA|TRBJ1-2|NA
TGCGCCAGCAGCCAAAACGCCGCCAGGGTATCTAGCTATGGCTACACCTTC
CASSQNAARVSSYGYTF
>16|TRBV5-1|TRBD1|TRBJ1-3|NA
TGCGCCAGCAGCCTGCAGGGACAGGGAGCTGGAAACACCATATATTTT
CASSLQGQGAGNTIYF
>16|TRBV28|NA|TRBJ1-4|NA
TGTGCCAGCAGCGGGTCCCAGGGAGCGACTAATGAAAAACTGTTTTTT
CASSGSQGATNEKLFF
>13|TRBV19|NA|TRBJ2-1|NA
TGTGCCAGTAGTATAGATCTGGTCAATGAGCAGTTCTTC
CASSIDLVNEQFF
>14|TRBV4-1|NA|TRBJ1-6|NA
TGCGCCAGCAGCCAAGACGGTTGGGGAGTGCCCCTCCACTTT
CASSQDGWGVPLHF
>15|TRBV7-2|NA|TRBJ2-2|NA
TGTGCCAGCAGCTTAGCCCACCAGAACACCGGGGAGCTGTTTTTT
CASSLAHQNTGELFF
>15|TRBV4-1|NA|TRBJ1-2|NA
TGCGCCAGCAGCCAAGACAGCTCGGCGGGCTATGGCTACACCTTC
CASSQDSSAGYGYTF
>13|TRBV19|TRBD1|TRBJ1-1|NA
TGTGCCAGTATGAGGACAGGACACACTGAAGCTTTCTTT
CASMRTGHTEAFF
>14|TRBV7-2|TRBD1|TRBJ2-1|NA
TGTGCCAGCAGCTTAGCACAGGGGGTCAATGAGCAGTTCTTC
CASSLAQGVNEQFF
>14|TRBV2|NA|TRBJ2-2|NA
TGTGCCACGGACCGGGCTCAGGGCACCGGGGAGCTGTTTTTT
CATDRAQGTGELFF
>16|TRBV6-5|NA|TRBJ2-2|NA
TGTGCCAGCAGTTACCGGGCCAGCCAGAACACCGGGGAGCTGTTTTTT
CASSYRASQNTGELFF
>15|TRBV5-4|NA|TRBJ1-2|once
TGTGCCAGCAGCCCGGGGGGGGCTGATGACTATGGCTACACCTTC
CASSPGGADDYGYTF
>12|TRBV21-1|NA|TRBJ2-3|NA
TGTGCCTGTCGGGGGACAACAGATACGCAGTATTTT
CACRGTTDTQYF
>16|TRBV5-4|TRBD2|TRBJ2-5|NA
TGTGCCAGCAGCCCTGGGACTAGCGGGGGGCAAGAGACCCAGTACTTC
CASSPGTSGGQETQYF
>15|TRBV19|NA|TRBJ2-7|NA
TGTGCCAGCAACCCTGCAGGGGGGGGCGTGTACGAGCAGTACTTC
CASNPAGGGVYEQYF
>15|TRBV5-4|NA|TRBJ1-2|NA
TGTGCCAGCAGTTCACTGTCCGGGGTCTTCTATGGCTACACCTTC
CASSSLSGVFYGYTF
>14|TRBV4-3|NA|TRBJ2-6|NA
TGCGCCAGTCGCTGGGGATCTGGGGCCAACGTCCTGACTTTC
CASRWGSGANVLTF
>14|TRBV5-4|NA|TRBJ1-2|NA
TGTGCCAGCAGCCCGGAAGCGGGTAACTATGGCTACACCTTC
CASSPEAGNYGYTF
>15|TRBV3-1/TRBV3-2|NA|TRBJ1-5|NA
TGTGCCAGCAGCCAAGGCCCAGGTGCAAATCAGCCCCAGCATTTT
CASSQGPGANQPQHF
>15|TRBV5-3|TRBD2|TRBJ2-2|NA
TGTGCCAGCGAACTAGCGGGAGTTGACACCGGGGAGCTGTTTTTT
CASELAGVDTGELFF
>15|TRBV3-1/TRBV3-2|TRBD2|TRBJ2-1|NA
TGTGCCAGCAGCCGACCTAGCGGGAGATTAAATGAGCAGTTCTTC
CASSRPSGRLNEQFF
>18|TRBV3-1/TRBV3-2|NA|TRBJ1-6|NA
TGTGCCAGCAGCCATAACTCGGCGTGGGCCAGCAATAATTCACCCCTCCACTTT
CASSHNSAWASNNSPLHF
>15|TRBV18|NA|TRBJ1-4|NA
TGTGCCAGCTCACCATTGGGCAGGGAGAACGAAAAACTGTTTTTT
CASSPLGRENEKLFF
>13|TRBV3-1/TRBV3-2|NA|TRBJ1-5|once
TGTGCCAGCAGCTCCACCCCCGGTCAGCCCCAGCATTTT
CASSSTPGQPQHF
>12|TRBV9|NA|TRBJ2-5|NA
TGTGCCAGCAGCGTAGATGGCGAGACCCAGTACTTC
CASSVDGETQYF
>14|TRBV10-3|TRBD2|TRBJ2-2|NA
TGTGCCATCAGCAAGCGGGAGGGGACCGGGGAGCTGTTTTTT
CAISKREGTGELFF
>15|TRBV6-5|NA|TRBJ2-5|few
TGTGCCAGCAGCATCGGGGGCGGCGGAAGCGTGACCCAGTACTTC
CASSIGGGGSVTQYF
>15|TRBV6-6|NA|TRBJ2-7|NA
TGTGCCAGCAGTTACTCGAGGGGAGACTCCTACGAGCAGTACTTC
CASSYSRGDSYEQYF
>15|TRBV7-3|NA|TRBJ2-2|NA
TGTGCCAGCAGCGAGGGACCCCCGGGCACCGGGGAGCTGTTTTTT
CASSEGPPGTGELFF
>16|TRBV5-1|TRBD1|TRBJ2-2|NA
TGCGCCAGCAGCTGGGCGACAGGGACGAGGCCCGGGGAGCTGTTTTTT
CASSWATGTRPGELFF
>14|TRBV4-1|NA|TRBJ1-1|NA
TGCGCCAGCAGCCAAGTAGGCCGGAACACTGAAGCTTTCTTT
CASSQVGRNTEAFF
>13|TRBV6-4|NA|TRBJ1-1|NA
TGTGCCAGCAGTACCGAGGTGAACACTGAAGCTTTCTTT
CASSTEVNTEAFF
>15|TRBV6-5|TRBD1|TRBJ1-6|NA
TGTGCCACCCGGCCGACAGGGTCGGGTGATTCACCCCTCCACTTT
CATRPTGSGDSPLHF
>14|TRBV19|NA|TRBJ1-3|few
TGTGCCAGTACGGGGAGAGGCTCTGGAAACACCATATATTTT
CASTGRGSGNTIYF
>15|TRBV5-1|NA|TRBJ1-4|NA
TGCGCCAGCAGCCCCCGGGCAGCAACTAATGAAAAACTGTTTTTT
CASSPRAATNEKLFF
>12|TRBV29-1|NA|TRBJ2-7|NA
TGCAGCGTTGGCGGTCCCTCCTACGAGCAGTACTTC
CSVGGPSYEQYF
>15|TRBV5-4|NA|TRBJ2-6|NA
TGTGCCAGCTTGGACCGAAGCTCTGGGGCCAACGTCCTGACTTTC
CASLDRSSGANVLTF
>14|TRBV25-1|TRBD2|TRBJ2-3|NA
TGTGCCAGCGAACATAGCGGGACCACAGATACGCAGTATTTT
CASEHSGTTDTQYF